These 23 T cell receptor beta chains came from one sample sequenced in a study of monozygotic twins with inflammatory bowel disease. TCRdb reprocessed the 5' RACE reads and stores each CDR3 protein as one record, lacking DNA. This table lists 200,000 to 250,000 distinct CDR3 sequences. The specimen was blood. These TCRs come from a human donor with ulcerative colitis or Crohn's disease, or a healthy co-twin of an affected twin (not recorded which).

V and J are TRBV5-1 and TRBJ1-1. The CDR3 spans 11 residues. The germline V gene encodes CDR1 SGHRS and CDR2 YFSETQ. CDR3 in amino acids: CASTYGTEAFF.

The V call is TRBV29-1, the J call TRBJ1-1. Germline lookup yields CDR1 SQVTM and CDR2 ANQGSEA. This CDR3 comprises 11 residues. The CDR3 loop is CSVEHGREAFF.

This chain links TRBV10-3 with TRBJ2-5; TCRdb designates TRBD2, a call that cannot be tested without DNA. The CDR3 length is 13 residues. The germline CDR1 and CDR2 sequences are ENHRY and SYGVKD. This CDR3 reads CAISDYSQETQYF.

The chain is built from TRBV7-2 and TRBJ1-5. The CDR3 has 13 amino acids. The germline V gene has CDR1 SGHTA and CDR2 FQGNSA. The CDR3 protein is CASSSGGGQPQHF.

The CDR3 here is CSALSGTGSNQPQHF. The chain joins TRBV20-1 to TRBJ1-5; TCRdb indicates TRBD1, and absent DNA this call remains unverified. Germline V gene lookup returns CDR1 DFQATT and CDR2 SNEGSKA (reference sequence). The CDR3 loop spans 15 amino acids.

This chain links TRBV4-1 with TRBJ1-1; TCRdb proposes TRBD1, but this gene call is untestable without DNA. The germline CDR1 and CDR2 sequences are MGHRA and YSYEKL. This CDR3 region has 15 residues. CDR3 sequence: CASSQFDRQLTEAFF.

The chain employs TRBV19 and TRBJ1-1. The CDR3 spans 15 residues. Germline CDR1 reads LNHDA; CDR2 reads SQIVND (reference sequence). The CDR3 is CASSIQGRPADEAFF.

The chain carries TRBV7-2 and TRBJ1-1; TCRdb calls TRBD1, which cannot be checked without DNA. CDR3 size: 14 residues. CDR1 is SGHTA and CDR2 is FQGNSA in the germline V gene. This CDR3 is CASSLTRSGTEAFF.

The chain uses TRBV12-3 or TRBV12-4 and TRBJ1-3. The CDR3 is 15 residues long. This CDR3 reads CASSFQASSGNTIYF.

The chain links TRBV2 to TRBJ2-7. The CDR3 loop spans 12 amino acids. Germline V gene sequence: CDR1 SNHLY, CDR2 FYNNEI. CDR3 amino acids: CASVGGANEQYF.

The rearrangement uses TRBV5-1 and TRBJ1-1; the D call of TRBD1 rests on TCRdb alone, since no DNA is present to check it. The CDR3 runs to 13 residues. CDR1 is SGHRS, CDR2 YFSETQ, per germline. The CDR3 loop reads CASSKGANTEACF.

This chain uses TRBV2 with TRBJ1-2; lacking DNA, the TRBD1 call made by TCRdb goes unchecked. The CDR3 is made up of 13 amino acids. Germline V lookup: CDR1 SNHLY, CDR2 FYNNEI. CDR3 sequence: CASNQVGDYGYTF.

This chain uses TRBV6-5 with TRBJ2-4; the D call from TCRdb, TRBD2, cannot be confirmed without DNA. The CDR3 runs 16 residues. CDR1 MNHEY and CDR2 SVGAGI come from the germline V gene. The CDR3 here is CASSYSTSGARNIQYF.

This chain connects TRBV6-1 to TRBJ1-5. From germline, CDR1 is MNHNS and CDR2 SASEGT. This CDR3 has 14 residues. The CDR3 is CASSGGFPDQPQHF.

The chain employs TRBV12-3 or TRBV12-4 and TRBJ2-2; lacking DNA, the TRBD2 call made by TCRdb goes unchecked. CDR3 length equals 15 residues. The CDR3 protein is CASSFRLGNTGELFF.

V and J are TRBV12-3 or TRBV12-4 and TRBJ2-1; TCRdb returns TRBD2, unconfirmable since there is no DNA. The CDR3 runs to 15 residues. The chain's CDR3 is CASSYWGGGGNEQFF.

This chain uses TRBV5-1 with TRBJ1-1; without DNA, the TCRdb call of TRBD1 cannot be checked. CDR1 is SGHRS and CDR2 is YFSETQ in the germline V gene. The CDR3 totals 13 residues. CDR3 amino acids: CASSFQGNTEAFF. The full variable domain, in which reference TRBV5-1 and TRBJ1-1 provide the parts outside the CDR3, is KAGVTQTPRYLIKTRGQQVTLSCSPISGHRSVSWYQQTPGQGLQFLFEYFSETQRNKGNFPGRFSGRQFSNSRSEMNVSTLELGDSALYLCASSFQGNTEAFFGQGTRLTVV.

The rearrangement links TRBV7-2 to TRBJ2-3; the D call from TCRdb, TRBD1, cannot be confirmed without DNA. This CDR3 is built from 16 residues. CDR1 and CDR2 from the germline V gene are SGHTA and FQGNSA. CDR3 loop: CASSPTTGQGSDTQYF.

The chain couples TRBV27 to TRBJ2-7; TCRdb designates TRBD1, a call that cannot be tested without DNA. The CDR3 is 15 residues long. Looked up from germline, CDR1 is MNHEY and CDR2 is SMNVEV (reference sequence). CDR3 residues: CASSLISRGRNEQYF.

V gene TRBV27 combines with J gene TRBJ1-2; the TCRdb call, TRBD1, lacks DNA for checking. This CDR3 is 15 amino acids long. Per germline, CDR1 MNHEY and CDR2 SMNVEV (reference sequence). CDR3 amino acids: CASRKSGQINYGYTF.

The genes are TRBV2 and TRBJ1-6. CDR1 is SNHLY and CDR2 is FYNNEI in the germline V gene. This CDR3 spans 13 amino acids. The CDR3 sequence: CASRSGDNSPLHF.

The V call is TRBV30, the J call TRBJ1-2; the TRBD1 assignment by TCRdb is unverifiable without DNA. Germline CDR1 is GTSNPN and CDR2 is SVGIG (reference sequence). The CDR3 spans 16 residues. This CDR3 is CAWSGMTGSSHYGYTF. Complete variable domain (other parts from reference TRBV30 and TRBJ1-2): SQTIHQWPATLVQPVGSPLSLECTVEGTSNPNLYWYRQAAGRGLQLLFYSVGIGQISSEVPQNLSASRPQDRQFILSSKKLLLSDSGFYLCAWSGMTGSSHYGYTFGSGTRLTVV.

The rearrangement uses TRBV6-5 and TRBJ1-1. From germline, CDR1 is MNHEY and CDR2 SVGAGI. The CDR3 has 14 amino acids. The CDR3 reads CASSSRQGTTEAFF.